The clone carrying this TCR beta chain was seen more than once but under ten times. What it recognizes is unknown. The data belong to a study of human T cells and chemical hapten exposure. Overall study results and limits: Alopecia was present in the donors, so their immune response may differ from healthy people's.

TCRdb used MiXCR to reprocess the RACE reads, holding one entry per CDR3 protein. Of about 51,000 distinct CDR3 sequences in the sample, about 9% are singletons; the top ten hold around 15%. Stated time point: pre-sensitization, week 0. Treatment described: therapeutic diphenylcyclopropenone sensitization with weekly scalp DPC. The V gene's germline CDR1 is KGHDR and CDR2 SFDVKD. This CDR3 comprises 16 residues. V dropped 2 bases and J dropped 3 bases, with 15 bases sitting between them. The specimen was whole blood, collected in connection with sensitization to the hapten diphenylcyclopropenone (DPC). This clonotype originated in a woman in her 40s with alopecia areata. Some clones in this sample may be carry-over from other donors' samples. The rearrangement uses TRBV24-1 and TRBJ1-2; the D is unclear. This chain's CDR3 is CATSDSLPKPDYGYTF. The DNA of the CDR3 is TGTGCCACCAGTGATTCTCTTCCTAAACCAGACTATGGCTACACCTTC.